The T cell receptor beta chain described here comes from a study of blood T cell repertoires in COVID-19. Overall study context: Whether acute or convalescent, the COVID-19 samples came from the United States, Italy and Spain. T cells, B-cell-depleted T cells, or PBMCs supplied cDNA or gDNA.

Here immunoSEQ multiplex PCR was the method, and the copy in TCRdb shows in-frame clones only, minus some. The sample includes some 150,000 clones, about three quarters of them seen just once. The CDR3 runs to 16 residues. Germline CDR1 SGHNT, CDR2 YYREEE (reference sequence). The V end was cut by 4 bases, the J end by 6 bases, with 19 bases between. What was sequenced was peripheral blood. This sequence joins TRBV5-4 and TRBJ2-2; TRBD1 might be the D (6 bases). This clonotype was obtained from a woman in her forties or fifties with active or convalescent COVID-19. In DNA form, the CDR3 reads TGTGCCAGCAGCCTGGGGGCGGGTGGCGGATCCGGGGAGCTGTTTTTT. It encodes CASSLGAGGGSGELFF.